The text below deals with one T cell receptor beta chain. Its antigen is not identified. This specimen belongs to a study of cytomegalovirus exposure and HLA in healthy donors. Across the whole study: Within an early data release were roughly 90 million unique TCRs drawn from HLA-typed donors.

With 60 Vbeta and 13 Jbeta primers, the PCR was carried out. Per the original methods: Counted up in a later analysis, unique TCR beta chains came to approximately 83 million, with around 12 million shared. Clones were sequenced by immunoSEQ multiplex PCR, and TCRdb holds only the in-frame ones, with some missing. D and trimming were read from the DNA, whereas the V and J calls and clone size are those reported in that table. This listing includes under 95,000 clones. Germline values: CDR1 SGHTA, CDR2 FQGTGA. The CDR3 runs to 15 residues. V was trimmed by 5 bases and J by 0 bases, leaving 11 bases between them. Overall study results and limits: Owing to their indistinguishability, certain V segments, notably TRBV6-2 and TRBV6-3, were excluded.

This TCR came from a man aged 50 to 59 in good health and CMV-seronegative. The chain recombines TRBV7-3 with TRBJ1-5, with D unclear. The sequenced sample was PBMCs. The CDR3 region has the DNA TGTGCCAGCAGCCGAACTTTTGATAGCAATCAGCCCCAGCATTTT. Translation: CASSRTFDSNQPQHF. Using reference TRBV7-3 and TRBJ1-5 for the parts outside the CDR3, the full variable domain is GAGVSQTPSNKVTEKGKYVELRCDPISGHTALYWYRQSLGQGPEFLIYFQGTGAADDSGLPNDRFFAVRPEGSVSTLKIQRTERGDSAVYLCASSRTFDSNQPQHFGDGTRLSIL.